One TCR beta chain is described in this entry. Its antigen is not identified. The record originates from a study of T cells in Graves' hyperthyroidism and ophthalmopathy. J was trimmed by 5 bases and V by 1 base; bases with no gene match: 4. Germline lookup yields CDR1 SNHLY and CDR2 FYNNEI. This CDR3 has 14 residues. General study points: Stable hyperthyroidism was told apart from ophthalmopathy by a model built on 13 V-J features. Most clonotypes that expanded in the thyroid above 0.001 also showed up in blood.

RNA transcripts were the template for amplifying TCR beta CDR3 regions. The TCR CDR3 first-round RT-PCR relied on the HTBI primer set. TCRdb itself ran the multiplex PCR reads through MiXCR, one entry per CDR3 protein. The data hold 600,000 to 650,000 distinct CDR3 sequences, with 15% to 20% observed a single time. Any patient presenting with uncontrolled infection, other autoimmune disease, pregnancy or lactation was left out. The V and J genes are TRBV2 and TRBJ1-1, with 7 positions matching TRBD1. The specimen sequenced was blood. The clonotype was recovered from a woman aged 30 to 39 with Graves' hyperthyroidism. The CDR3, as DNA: TGTGCCAGCAGTGAAGGGGACAGTCGGACTGAAGCTTTCTTT. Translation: CASSEGDSRTEAFF.